The 11 T cell receptor beta chains below all came from one sample that was sequenced in a study of metastatic and nonmetastatic thyroid tumors. The entire patient cohort was treatment-naive prior to thyroid surgery. Using MiXCR, TCRdb re-called clones from the PCR reads. This table has roughly 58,000 clones, more than 3.5% appearing once. The sequenced sample consisted of blood. These receptors originate from a female donor with papillary thyroid cancer or a benign thyroid nodule (not recorded which). Some clones in this sample may be carry-over from other donors' samples.

This clone was detected many times. The chain employs TRBV7-6 and TRBJ2-3, with 7 bases matching TRBD2. In germline, CDR1 is SGHVS, CDR2 FNYEAQ. The CDR3 sequence is 19 residues long. Unmatched junction bases numbered 18, after V lost 5 bases and J lost 1 base. The DNA of the CDR3 is TGTGCCAGCAGCCGGTTAGGGAATACGGGACGGGAGGGCACAGATACGCAGTATTTT. It is translated as CASSRLGNTGREGTDTQYF.

With respect to this clone: The sample has other DNA sequences that encode this CDR3 too. The gene calls are TRBV28 and TRBJ1-1; D unresolved. Germline lookup yields CDR1 MDHEN and CDR2 SYDVKM. The CDR3 extends over 12 amino acids. V was pared by 2 bases and J by 7 bases, with 8 bases between. The DNA of the CDR3 is TGTGCCAGCAGTTTAAAGTTGCTTGAAGCTTTCTTT. Translated: CASSLKLLEAFF.

This clone was counted only a few times. Other DNA variants within this sample encode the same CDR3. The chain carries TRBV11-2 and TRBJ2-7, with 8 bases that match TRBD1. The V segment lost 5 bases and the J segment 2 bases; nucleotides outside the gene matches: 17. From germline, CDR1 is SGHAT and CDR2 FQNNGV. This CDR3 comprises 18 residues. As DNA, the CDR3 is TGTGCCAGCAGCGCCACGTACGTTTCCGGACAGGGTACCTACGAGCAGTACTTC. Translating gives CASSATYVSGQGTYEQYF.

This clone was seen ten or more times. V gene TRBV28 combines with J gene TRBJ1-1; perhaps TRBD1 as D (6 bases). The V and J ends lost 5 bases and 0 bases respectively, with 10 bases between them. Germline loops: CDR1 MDHEN, CDR2 SYDVKM. The CDR3 covers 14 residues. Here the CDR3 reads CASSDRQVNTEAFF. As DNA, the CDR3 is TGTGCCAGCAGTGATAGACAGGTGAACACTGAAGCTTTCTTT.

This clone was seen a few times. This rearrangement joins TRBV20-1 to TRBJ1-2; TRBD1 matches 8 bases. The V segment lost 4 bases and the J segment 8 bases; nucleotides outside the gene matches: 12. The CDR3 is made up of 14 amino acids. The germline V gene has CDR1 DFQATT and CDR2 SNEGSKA (reference sequence). The CDR3 is CSAKDLTGAGGYTF. The CDR3 DNA sequence: TGCAGTGCTAAAGATTTGACAGGGGCTGGCGGCTACACCTTC.

The V and J genes are TRBV6-2 or TRBV6-3 and TRBJ2-1, with 7 bases that match TRBD1. V was clipped by 5 bases and J by 5 bases; unmatched bases: 3. Germline CDR1 MNHEY, CDR2 SVGEGT. The CDR3 has 13 residues. In DNA, the CDR3 is TGTGCCAGCAGTGACAGGGTAAACAATGAGCAGTTCTTC. Residues: CASSDRVNNEQFF.

This clone was observed at least ten times. The chain employs TRBV28 and TRBJ1-3; 7 nucleotides match TRBD1. V lost 7 bases to trimming and J lost 0 bases; unmatched junction nucleotides: 6. CDR1 and CDR2 (germline): MDHEN, SYDVKM. There are 15 residues in the CDR3. CDR3 bases: TGTGCCAGCATAGGGGGCGGGAGCTCTGGAAACACCATATATTTT. It yields the protein CASIGGGSSGNTIYF.

As to this clone: This sequence may be a read error, since a much larger clone differs from it by one base. V usage is TRBV20-1 and J usage is TRBJ2-5; 7 bases are shared with TRBD2. The germline CDR1 and CDR2 sequences are DFQATT and SNEGSKA (reference sequence). The CDR3 runs to 14 residues. The CDR3 nucleotides are TGCAGTGCTAGAGCGGCGGGAGCTTTGGAGACCAAGTACTTC. As protein: CSARAAGALETKYF.

At least ten counts were recorded for this clone. The V call is TRBV20-1, the J call TRBJ2-5; unclear D gene. This CDR3 comprises 13 residues. Germline V gene sequence: CDR1 DFQATT, CDR2 SNEGSKA (reference sequence). Trimming stripped 1 base from V and 1 base from J, with 7 bases between. This CDR3 reads CSARGISQETQYF. The CDR3 DNA reads TGCAGTGCTAGAGGAATAAGCCAAGAGACCCAGTACTTC.

In the case of this clone: This clone may be a read error of a much larger clone one base away. The sample carries other DNA sequences with the same CDR3. In DNA form, the CDR3 reads TGTGCAAGCTCACCACACATACCGGGACAGGGGGCTGACGAGCAGTACTTC. Amino acids: CASSPHIPGQGADEQYF. The J gene is TRBJ2-7, the V gene TRBV18; 12 bases are a match to TRBD1. CDR1 is KGHSH, CDR2 LQKENI, per germline. CDR3 length: 17 residues. Filled out from reference TRBV18 and TRBJ2-7, the complete variable domain reads NAGVMQNPRHLVRRRGQEARLRCSPMKGHSHVYWYRQLPEEGLKFMVYLQKENIIDESGMPKERFSAEFPKEGPSILRIQQVVRGDSAAYFCASSPHIPGQGADEQYFGPGTRLTVT.

This chain uses TRBV6-8 with TRBJ2-5; unclear D gene. The V end was cut by 7 bases, the J end by 0 bases, with 9 bases between. The CDR3 spans 13 residues. Per germline, CDR1 MNHGY and CDR2 SAAAGT. The CDR3 protein is CASIPDYQETQYF. CDR3 in DNA: TGTGCCAGCATCCCTGACTACCAAGAGACCCAGTACTTC.